The 19 T cell receptor beta chains given below trace back to one sample, sequenced in a study of identifying expanded T cells in peripheral blood. Produced via immunoSEQ multiplex PCR; TCRdb's table is partial and in-frame only. The table records about 85,000 clones, approximately 89% of them present only once. Sequenced material: blood. All receptors come from a person aged 18 to 75 in good health.

The rearrangement links TRBV30 to TRBJ2-5; perhaps TRBD2 as D (6 bases). CDR3 length equals 12 residues. In germline, CDR1 is GTSNPN, CDR2 SVGIG (reference sequence). The germline V and J ends were trimmed by 2 bases and 5 bases, with 9 bases remaining between them. The DNA for the CDR3 is TGTGCCTGGAGTCCCCGGGGGGAGACCCAGTACTTC. As protein: CAWSPRGETQYF.

The V and J genes are TRBV2 and TRBJ1-5; the D gene is possibly TRBD1 (6 bases). Germline V CDR1 and CDR2: SNHLY, FYNNEI. The V end was cut by 9 bases, the J end by 0 bases, with 12 bases between. This CDR3 has 14 residues. As DNA, the CDR3 is TGTGCCAGTAGGAGGGACAATAGCAATCAGCCCCAGCATTTT. It is translated as CASRRDNSNQPQHF.

The V gene is TRBV5-1, the J gene TRBJ1-2; 8 bases line up with TRBD1. Per germline, CDR1 SGHRS and CDR2 YFSETQ. The V segment lost 4 bases and the J segment 8 bases; nucleotides outside the gene matches: 7. The CDR3 has 13 residues. The CDR3 loop reads CASSLGQEKGYTF. In DNA form, the CDR3 reads TGCGCCAGCAGCCTGGGACAGGAGAAGGGCTACACCTTC.

The rearrangement joins TRBV4-3 to TRBJ1-1; D call uncertain. V was pared by 4 bases and J by 2 bases, with 11 bases between. From germline, CDR1 is LGHNA and CDR2 YSLEER. This CDR3 comprises 14 residues. The CDR3 here is CASSLQTGNTEAFF. CDR3 DNA sequence: TGCGCCAGCAGCCTCCAGACTGGTAACACTGAAGCTTTCTTT.

The chain couples TRBV5-4 to TRBJ2-1; 9 nucleotides agree with TRBD1. V dropped 7 bases and J dropped 7; count of bases not matched to a gene: 15. The germline gives CDR1 SGHNT, CDR2 YYREEE (reference sequence). The CDR3 spans 16 residues. The CDR3 nucleotides are TGTGCCAGCCGACGACATGCGGGACAGGGTGAAAATGAGCAGTTCTTC. Translating it yields CASRRHAGQGENEQFF.

The V gene is TRBV6-6, the J gene TRBJ2-6; a weak D match, TRBD2 (6 bases). From germline, CDR1 is MNHNY and CDR2 SVGAGI (reference sequence). The CDR3 loop spans 15 amino acids. Trimming took off 3 bases at V and 2 bases at J, with 8 bases between the two ends. The CDR3 nucleotides are TGTGCCAGCAGTTATTGGGGGGCTGGGGCCAACGTCCTGACTTTC. Its protein is CASSYWGAGANVLTF.

The gene calls are TRBV4-3 and TRBJ2-7; 7 bases fit TRBD1. Germline V gene sequence: CDR1 LGHNA, CDR2 YSLEER. This CDR3 spans 14 amino acids. Trimming removed 5 bases from V and 3 bases from J; junction bases left unmatched: 7. The CDR3 reads CASSLHRGIYEQYF. The CDR3 DNA is TGCGCCAGCAGCTTACACAGGGGAATCTACGAGCAGTACTTC.

The chain carries TRBV12-2 and TRBJ2-4; the table's D call of TRBD1 was not tested on the DNA. TRBV12-2 is a pseudogene. This CDR3 region has 16 residues. This CDR3 reads CASRLGQGASKNIQYF. In DNA, the CDR3 is TGTGCAAGTCGCTTAGGGCAGGGGGCCTCCAAAAACATTCAGTACTTC.

V usage is TRBV10-3 and J usage is TRBJ2-7, with D perhaps assigned TRBD1 or TRBD2 (5 bases each). Trimming removed 11 bases at V and 3 bases at J, with 23 bases between. The germline V gene has CDR1 ENHRY and CDR2 SYGVKD. The CDR3 runs 15 residues. In DNA form, the CDR3 reads TGTGCCGCGGACCCGGGGCGATCGAAGGTCTACGAGCAGTACTTC. Amino acids: CAADPGRSKVYEQYF.

V and J are TRBV18 and TRBJ2-7; weak D call: TRBD1 (5 bases). Germline lookup yields CDR1 KGHSH and CDR2 LQKENI. The CDR3 loop spans 14 amino acids. Trimming stripped 5 bases from V and 4 bases from J, with 15 bases between. CDR3 protein: CASSYGHLGYEQYF. The CDR3 DNA reads as TGTGCCAGCTCATATGGACACCTCGGTTACGAGCAGTACTTC.

V and J are TRBV14 and TRBJ2-3, with D perhaps given as TRBD1 or TRBD2 (6 bases each). This CDR3 spans 16 amino acids. CDR1 is SGHDN, CDR2 FVKESK, per germline. Trimming removed 0 bases from V and 5 bases from J, with 15 bases in between. CDR3 coding DNA: TGTGCCAGCAGCCAAGATGAAGGGGGGCCGGGAGATACGCAGTATTTT. Its protein is CASSQDEGGPGDTQYF.

J is TRBJ2-7 and V is TRBV6-5; TRBD1 agrees at 11 bases. This CDR3 has 16 residues. V lost 0 bases and J lost 6; bases outside the gene matches: 7. Germline values: CDR1 MNHEY, CDR2 SVGAGI. CDR3 sequence (DNA): TGTGCCAGCAGTTACTCGTTAGGACAGGGGGCGGGCGAGCAGTACTTC. Its translation is CASSYSLGQGAGEQYF.

The rearrangement uses TRBV6-5 and TRBJ2-1, with TRBD2 matching over 7 bases. The ends lost 6 bases at V and 12 bases at J; junction bases unmatched: 11. The CDR3 is made up of 13 amino acids. Germline CDR1 MNHEY, CDR2 SVGAGI. In DNA form, the CDR3 reads TGTGCCAGCAGCTCCACACCGACTAGCTCGCAGTTCTTC. Amino acid sequence: CASSSTPTSSQFF.

This chain uses TRBV11-2 with TRBJ1-6; D remains unclear. Germline V lookup: CDR1 SGHAT, CDR2 FQNNGV. V lost 3 bases, J lost 7 bases, and 10 bases lay in between. The CDR3 loop spans 14 amino acids. CDR3 in DNA: TGTGCCAGCAGCTTCATCGGGAGGAATTCACCCCTCCACTTT. The encoded protein is CASSFIGRNSPLHF.

The chain links TRBV11-2 to TRBJ1-3; no reliable D call. Trimming stripped 1 base from V and 8 bases from J, with 6 bases between. CDR1 is SGHAT, CDR2 FQNNGV, per germline. The CDR3 is made up of 12 amino acids. The CDR3 region has the DNA TGTGCCAGCAGCTTAGTTTCCCACACCATATATTTT. Its translation is CASSLVSHTIYF.

The chain couples TRBV19 to TRBJ2-7; 9 bases fit TRBD2. The CDR3 is made up of 14 amino acids. The trim removed 2 bases at V and 5 bases at J, leaving 4 bases unmatched. Per the germline V gene, CDR1 is LNHDA and CDR2 is SQIVND (reference sequence). CDR3 loop: CASSIRLAGNEQYF. The CDR3 region has the DNA TGTGCCAGTAGTATACGGCTAGCGGGGAACGAGCAGTACTTC.

This sequence joins TRBV28 and TRBJ1-1; weak D call: TRBD1 (5 bases). Germline CDR1 MDHEN, CDR2 SYDVKM. The CDR3 totals 13 residues. The germline V and J ends were trimmed by 2 bases and 7 bases, with 11 bases remaining between them. DNA of the CDR3: TGTGCCAGCAGTTTAGGGCAGGGCGGTGAAGCTTTCTTT. Its protein product is CASSLGQGGEAFF.

The chain employs TRBV10-3 and TRBJ1-5; D remains ambiguous. This CDR3 comprises 15 residues. Trimming pared 0 bases from V and 0 bases from J, leaving 6 bases between. Germline V lookup: CDR1 ENHRY, CDR2 SYGVKD. In nucleotides, the CDR3 is TGTGCCATCAGTGAGTCGGTCGATAGCAATCAGCCCCAGCATTTT. This translates into CAISESVDSNQPQHF.

The chain carries TRBV9 and TRBJ2-1; D possibly corresponds to TRBD2 (7 bases). The CDR3 is 15 residues long. The V and J ends lost 0 bases and 4 bases respectively, with 11 bases between them. The germline gives CDR1 SGDLS, CDR2 YYNGEE. CDR3 loop: CASSVGGGGYNEQFF. In DNA form, the CDR3 reads TGTGCCAGCAGCGTAGGGGGAGGGGGTTACAATGAGCAGTTCTTC.